This TCR beta chain derives from a study of cytomegalovirus exposure and HLA in healthy donors. Vbeta (60) and Jbeta (13) primers were used in the PCR. Authors' analysis steps: An analysis performed later counted roughly 80 million unique TCR beta chains (roughly 10 million of them shared). The method was immunoSEQ multiplex PCR; TCRdb's version includes in-frame clones alone and lacks a portion of them. The V and J calls and clone size were taken over from that table, and D and trimming were inferred from the DNA. In the table there are about 67,000 clones, 55% to 80% of which are singletons. The CDR3 has 14 residues. V lost 4 bases to trimming and J lost 7 bases; unmatched junction nucleotides: 7. CDR1 and CDR2 (germline): MNHEY, SVGAGI.

The sequence derives from a woman in her 30s in good health and CMV-seronegative. The chain joins TRBV6-5 to TRBJ2-1; 7 bases are shared with TRBD2. The sample consisted of PBMCs. CDR3 coding DNA: TGTGCCAGCAGTTGGGGAGGGCGGGGGAATGAGCAGTTCTTC. This gives the protein CASSWGGRGNEQFF.